The rows below give T cell receptor beta chains drawn from one sample of a study of CD8+ T cells in alopecia areata. Clones were sequenced by immunoSEQ multiplex PCR, and TCRdb holds only the in-frame ones, with some missing. The sample holds 95,000 to 150,000 clones, around 63% seen once. Sequences were derived from CD4+ T cells sorted from blood, sampled at week 4, from a patient treated with tofacitinib. The receptors derive from a human donor with alopecia areata. CDR3s include the opening cysteine and the closing phenylalanine or tryptophan. The order of the fields is clone size, J gene, D gene, V gene, CDR3 DNA, CDR3 protein. D genes are given only for firm matches. Only part of the rows carry a size: once, few, many, or a class if the clone is expanded.

abundance: -; j_gene: TRBJ2-1; d_gene: TRBD2; v_gene: TRBV2; CDR3nt: TGTGCCAACAAGCGGGCTAGCGGCCCCTACAATGAGCAGTTCTTC; CDR3aa: CANKRASGPYNEQFF
abundance: -; j_gene: TRBJ1-3; d_gene: -; v_gene: TRBV7-8; CDR3nt: TGTGCCAGCAGCTTAGTCGGGGGAAACTCTGGAAACACCATATATTTT; CDR3aa: CASSLVGGNSGNTIYF
abundance: -; j_gene: TRBJ2-4; d_gene: TRBD1; v_gene: TRBV28; CDR3nt: TGTGCCAGCAGTGTCCCGGGACAGGGGGCGAGGGACATTCAGTACTTC; CDR3aa: CASSVPGQGARDIQYF
abundance: -; j_gene: TRBJ2-1; d_gene: -; v_gene: TRBV30; CDR3nt: TGTGCCTGGTGGGACTCCCGGACCTACAATGAGCAGTTCTTC; CDR3aa: CAWWDSRTYNEQFF
abundance: few; j_gene: TRBJ2-1; d_gene: -; v_gene: TRBV7-2; CDR3nt: TGTGCCAGCAGGGGGGACTACAATGAGCAGTTCTTC; CDR3aa: CASRGDYNEQFF
abundance: -; j_gene: TRBJ2-2; d_gene: -; v_gene: TRBV5-1; CDR3nt: TGCGCCAGCAGCGGAAGCTGGAGGGACACCGGGGAGCTGTTTTTT; CDR3aa: CASSGSWRDTGELFF
abundance: -; j_gene: TRBJ2-5; d_gene: TRBD2; v_gene: TRBV7-2; CDR3nt: TGTGCCAGCAGACTAGCGGATGTCCAAGAGACCCAGTACTTC; CDR3aa: CASRLADVQETQYF
abundance: -; j_gene: TRBJ1-2; d_gene: -; v_gene: TRBV9; CDR3nt: TGTGCCAGCAGCTCGACCCCTGAAGGGGGAGGCTACACCTTC; CDR3aa: CASSSTPEGGGYTF
abundance: -; j_gene: TRBJ2-2; d_gene: -; v_gene: TRBV30; CDR3nt: TGTGCCTGGAGTGAAACCGGGGAGCTGTTTTTT; CDR3aa: CAWSETGELFF
abundance: -; j_gene: TRBJ1-4; d_gene: -; v_gene: TRBV7-2; CDR3nt: TGTGCCAGCGGACTCCGGGACGGGGGTGAAAAACTGTTTTTT; CDR3aa: CASGLRDGGEKLFF
abundance: -; j_gene: TRBJ1-2; d_gene: -; v_gene: TRBV11-2; CDR3nt: TGTGCCAGCAGCTTAAGGGAGCTTTATGGCTACACCTTC; CDR3aa: CASSLRELYGYTF
abundance: -; j_gene: TRBJ1-2; d_gene: -; v_gene: TRBV2; CDR3nt: TGTGCCAGCAGTGAAGTCAGGGGAGATGGCTACACCTTC; CDR3aa: CASSEVRGDGYTF
abundance: -; j_gene: TRBJ2-3; d_gene: -; v_gene: TRBV6-5; CDR3nt: TGTGCCAGCAGCCCACCCGACACGGGAGCTACGCAGTATTTT; CDR3aa: CASSPPDTGATQYF
abundance: few; j_gene: TRBJ1-5; d_gene: -; v_gene: TRBV4-1; CDR3nt: TGCGCCAGCAGCCAACCGGAGGCAGATAGCAATCAGCCCCAGCATTTT; CDR3aa: CASSQPEADSNQPQHF
abundance: once; j_gene: TRBJ1-3; d_gene: -; v_gene: TRBV9; CDR3nt: TGTGCCAGCAGCGTAGATGAATACTCTGGAAACACCATATATTTT; CDR3aa: CASSVDEYSGNTIYF
abundance: -; j_gene: TRBJ2-1; d_gene: -; v_gene: TRBV29-1; CDR3nt: TGCAGCGCGGACATTTACAATGAGCAGTTCTTC; CDR3aa: CSADIYNEQFF
abundance: -; j_gene: TRBJ1-1; d_gene: -; v_gene: TRBV4-3; CDR3nt: TGCGCCAGCAGCCAAGATGGAACGGGCGGGGACACTGAAGCTTTCTTT; CDR3aa: CASSQDGTGGDTEAFF
abundance: once; j_gene: TRBJ2-6; d_gene: -; v_gene: TRBV30; CDR3nt: TGTGCCTGGAGACAGGGATCTGGGGCCAACGTCCTGACTTTC; CDR3aa: CAWRQGSGANVLTF
abundance: few; j_gene: TRBJ2-1; d_gene: -; v_gene: TRBV9; CDR3nt: TGTGCCAGCAGCGCATCCTACAATGAGCAGTTCTTC; CDR3aa: CASSASYNEQFF
abundance: -; j_gene: TRBJ1-5; d_gene: -; v_gene: TRBV4-1; CDR3nt: TGCGCCAGCAGCCTTACAGCCGTTAGTCAGCCCCAGCATTTT; CDR3aa: CASSLTAVSQPQHF
abundance: -; j_gene: TRBJ1-1; d_gene: -; v_gene: TRBV5-1; CDR3nt: TGCGCCAGCAGCTTGGCCCCGGTGGGCCGGGGTGCTGAAGCTTTCTTT; CDR3aa: CASSLAPVGRGAEAFF
abundance: -; j_gene: TRBJ2-3; d_gene: -; v_gene: TRBV5-1; CDR3nt: TGCGCCAGCAGCGGGAGTGGGATGAGCACAGATACGCAGTATTTT; CDR3aa: CASSGSGMSTDTQYF
abundance: -; j_gene: TRBJ1-1; d_gene: TRBD1; v_gene: TRBV18; CDR3nt: TGTGCCAGCTCACCACCGGGACAGGGTCCTGAAGCTTTCTTT; CDR3aa: CASSPPGQGPEAFF
abundance: -; j_gene: TRBJ1-4; d_gene: TRBD1; v_gene: TRBV11-2; CDR3nt: TGTGCCAGCAGCGGGGGACAGAATGAAAAACTGTTTTTT; CDR3aa: CASSGGQNEKLFF
abundance: -; j_gene: TRBJ2-2; d_gene: TRBD2; v_gene: TRBV30; CDR3nt: TGTGCCTGGAGTGTTATAGCGGGGTACACCGGGGAGCTGTTTTTT; CDR3aa: CAWSVIAGYTGELFF
abundance: -; j_gene: TRBJ2-3; d_gene: TRBD1; v_gene: TRBV29-1; CDR3nt: TGCAGCGTCTATGACAGGGGGCCGACAGATACGCAGTATTTT; CDR3aa: CSVYDRGPTDTQYF
abundance: -; j_gene: TRBJ2-3; d_gene: -; v_gene: TRBV7-2; CDR3nt: TGCGCCAGCAGCCATTCTCCACTGACGGGAGATACGCAGTATTTT; CDR3aa: CASSHSPLTGDTQYF
abundance: -; j_gene: TRBJ2-1; d_gene: TRBD1; v_gene: TRBV5-1; CDR3nt: TGCGCCAGCAGTACCACAGGGGGCGTCGGAGGTGAGCAGTTCTTC; CDR3aa: CASSTTGGVGGEQFF
abundance: -; j_gene: TRBJ2-5; d_gene: -; v_gene: TRBV7-2; CDR3nt: TGTGCCAGCAGCTTAGTGGGGTCGAACCAAGAGACCCAGTACTTC; CDR3aa: CASSLVGSNQETQYF
abundance: -; j_gene: TRBJ1-4; d_gene: -; v_gene: TRBV29-1; CDR3nt: TGCAGCGTTGGACAGGACATGAATTCGGAAAAACTGTTTTTT; CDR3aa: CSVGQDMNSEKLFF
abundance: -; j_gene: TRBJ1-1; d_gene: -; v_gene: TRBV6-5; CDR3nt: TGTGCCAGCAGTTACTCGACCCCGGGGCCCCAAGCTTTCTTT; CDR3aa: CASSYSTPGPQAFF
abundance: -; j_gene: TRBJ2-7; d_gene: -; v_gene: TRBV25-1; CDR3nt: TGTGCCAGCAGTGAGTTCCGGGACCCCTACGAGCAGTACTTC; CDR3aa: CASSEFRDPYEQYF
abundance: few; j_gene: TRBJ1-5; d_gene: TRBD1; v_gene: TRBV2; CDR3nt: TGTGCCAGCAGTGTGGACAGGCGGCATCAGCCCCAGCATTTT; CDR3aa: CASSVDRRHQPQHF
abundance: -; j_gene: TRBJ2-3; d_gene: -; v_gene: TRBV4-3; CDR3nt: TGCGCCAGCAGCCAAGTCGGAGCTAGCACAGATACGCAGTATTTT; CDR3aa: CASSQVGASTDTQYF
abundance: -; j_gene: TRBJ1-2; d_gene: -; v_gene: TRBV30; CDR3nt: TGTGCCTGGAATCGAGGCCCCCCGCAAGGCTACACCTTC; CDR3aa: CAWNRGPPQGYTF
abundance: -; j_gene: TRBJ2-3; d_gene: -; v_gene: TRBV29-1; CDR3nt: TGCAGCGCCCAAAGCGGGCCCACAGATACGCAGTATTTT; CDR3aa: CSAQSGPTDTQYF
abundance: -; j_gene: TRBJ2-3; d_gene: TRBD2; v_gene: TRBV5-1; CDR3nt: TGCGCCAGCAGCGCCGGGACTAGCGGGACTACAGATACGCAGTATTTT; CDR3aa: CASSAGTSGTTDTQYF
abundance: -; j_gene: TRBJ2-3; d_gene: -; v_gene: TRBV7-2; CDR3nt: TGTGCCAGCAGCTTCCAACTAGGGGGAGGCACAGATACGCAGTATTTT; CDR3aa: CASSFQLGGGTDTQYF
abundance: -; j_gene: TRBJ2-5; d_gene: -; v_gene: TRBV9; CDR3nt: TGTGCCAGCAGCGTAGGACCCTCGGGAGAGACCCAGTACTTC; CDR3aa: CASSVGPSGETQYF
abundance: -; j_gene: TRBJ2-5; d_gene: -; v_gene: TRBV7-2; CDR3nt: TGTGCCAGCAGTTTTACTACAGGACGAGGAGAGACCCAGTACTTC; CDR3aa: CASSFTTGRGETQYF
abundance: -; j_gene: TRBJ2-7; d_gene: TRBD2; v_gene: TRBV2; CDR3nt: TGTGCCAGCAGAGAGTATAGCGGGAGTCGATACGAGCAGTACTTC; CDR3aa: CASREYSGSRYEQYF
abundance: -; j_gene: TRBJ2-3; d_gene: -; v_gene: TRBV7-9; CDR3nt: TGTGCCAGCAGCCCCCCCGCAGGGGCGCCAGATACGCAGTATTTT; CDR3aa: CASSPPAGAPDTQYF
abundance: -; j_gene: TRBJ1-2; d_gene: -; v_gene: TRBV5-1; CDR3nt: TGCGCCAGCAGCTTGGAACCATCGTATGGCTACACCTTC; CDR3aa: CASSLEPSYGYTF
abundance: few; j_gene: TRBJ2-1; d_gene: TRBD2; v_gene: TRBV29-1; CDR3nt: TGCAGCGTGCTTAAGGGCGGGAGCTCCTACAATGAGCAGTTCTTC; CDR3aa: CSVLKGGSSYNEQFF
abundance: -; j_gene: TRBJ2-3; d_gene: -; v_gene: TRBV11-1; CDR3nt: TGTGCCAGCAGGCCCGCCGGGTATACGCAGTATTTT; CDR3aa: CASRPAGYTQYF
abundance: -; j_gene: TRBJ1-1; d_gene: -; v_gene: TRBV4-3; CDR3nt: TGCGCCAGCAGCCAAGTCTCGGGGGACGTGAACACTGAAGCTTTCTTT; CDR3aa: CASSQVSGDVNTEAFF
abundance: few; j_gene: TRBJ2-1; d_gene: TRBD1; v_gene: TRBV28; CDR3nt: TGTGCCAGCAGTTTGACAGGGACTGAGCAGTTCTTC; CDR3aa: CASSLTGTEQFF
abundance: -; j_gene: TRBJ2-5; d_gene: -; v_gene: TRBV5-1; CDR3nt: TGCGCCAGCAGTCGGGACTCCCAAGAGACCCAGTACTTC; CDR3aa: CASSRDSQETQYF
abundance: -; j_gene: TRBJ1-5; d_gene: TRBD1; v_gene: TRBV5-1; CDR3nt: TGCGCCAGCAGCCGGACAGGGGGAAGCAATCAGCCCCAGCATTTT; CDR3aa: CASSRTGGSNQPQHF
abundance: -; j_gene: TRBJ1-3; d_gene: -; v_gene: TRBV5-1; CDR3nt: TGCGCCAGCAGCTTGACCGGGACTGGAAACACCATATATTTT; CDR3aa: CASSLTGTGNTIYF